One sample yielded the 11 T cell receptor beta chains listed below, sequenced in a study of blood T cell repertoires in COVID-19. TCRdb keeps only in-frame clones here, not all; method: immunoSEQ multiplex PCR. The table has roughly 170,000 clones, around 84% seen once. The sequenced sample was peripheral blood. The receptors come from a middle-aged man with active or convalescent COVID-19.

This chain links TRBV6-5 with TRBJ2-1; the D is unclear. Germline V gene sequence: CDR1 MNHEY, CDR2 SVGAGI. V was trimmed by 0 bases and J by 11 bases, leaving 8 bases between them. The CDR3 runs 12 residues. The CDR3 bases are TGTGCCAGCAGTTACTCGAAGGAGAAGCAGTTCTTC. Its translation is CASSYSKEKQFF.

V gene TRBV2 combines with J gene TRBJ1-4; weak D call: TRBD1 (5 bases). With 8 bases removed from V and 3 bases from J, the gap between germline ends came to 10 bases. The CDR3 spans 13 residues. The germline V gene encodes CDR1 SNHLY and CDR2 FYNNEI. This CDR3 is CASQGSANEKLFF. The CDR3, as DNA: TGTGCCAGCCAGGGAAGCGCTAATGAAAAACTGTTTTTT.

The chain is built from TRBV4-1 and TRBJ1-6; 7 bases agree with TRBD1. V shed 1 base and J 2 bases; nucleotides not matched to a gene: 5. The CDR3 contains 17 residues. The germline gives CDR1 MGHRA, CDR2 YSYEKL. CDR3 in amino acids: CASSQVTGEPYNSPLHF. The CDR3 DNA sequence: TGCGCCAGCAGCCAAGTCACAGGGGAGCCCTATAATTCACCCCTCCACTTT.

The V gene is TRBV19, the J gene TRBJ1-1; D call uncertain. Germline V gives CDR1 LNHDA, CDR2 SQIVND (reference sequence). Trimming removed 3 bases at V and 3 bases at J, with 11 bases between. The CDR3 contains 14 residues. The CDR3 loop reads CASSIEIMDTEAFF. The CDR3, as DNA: TGTGCCAGTAGTATTGAGATTATGGACACTGAAGCTTTCTTT.

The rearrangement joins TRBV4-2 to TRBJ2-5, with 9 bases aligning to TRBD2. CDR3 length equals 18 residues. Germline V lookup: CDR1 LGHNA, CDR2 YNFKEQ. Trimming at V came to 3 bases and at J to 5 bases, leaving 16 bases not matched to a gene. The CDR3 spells CASSHPGGRGGSGETQYF. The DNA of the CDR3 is TGTGCCAGCAGCCACCCCGGGGGGCGGGGGGGCAGCGGGGAGACCCAGTACTTC.

The CDR3 is CASSQTGSVAGEKLFF. In DNA form, the CDR3 reads TGCGCCAGCAGCCAGACAGGGTCTGTCGCGGGTGAAAAACTGTTTTTT. This chain joins TRBV5-1 and TRBJ1-4; 7 nucleotides agree with TRBD1. V was pared by 4 bases and J by 7 bases, with 13 bases of the junction left unmatched. This CDR3 region has 16 residues. CDR1 and CDR2 (germline): SGHRS, YFSETQ.

The CDR3 is CASSLRQNYGYTF. The CDR3 nucleotides read TGTGCCAGCAGTTTAAGACAGAACTATGGCTACACCTTC. The rearrangement uses TRBV27 and TRBJ1-2; D is possibly TRBD1 (5 bases). The CDR3 has 13 amino acids. CDR1 and CDR2 from the germline V gene are MNHEY and SMNVEV (reference sequence). V lost 2 bases, J lost 2 bases, and 6 bases lay in between.

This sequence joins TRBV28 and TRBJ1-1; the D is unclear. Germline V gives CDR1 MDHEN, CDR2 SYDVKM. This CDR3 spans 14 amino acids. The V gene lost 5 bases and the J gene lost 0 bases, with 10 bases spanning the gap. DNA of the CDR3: TGTGCCAGCAGTGTGACATCCATGAACACTGAAGCTTTCTTT. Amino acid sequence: CASSVTSMNTEAFF.

The CDR3 region has the DNA TGTGCCAGCAGCAAAGCGGGCGGGGGGGCGCGATCCTACAATGAGCAGTTCTTC. This translates into CASSKAGGGARSYNEQFF. The chain couples TRBV21-1 to TRBJ2-1; no DNA check was done on the table's D call, TRBD2. TRBV21-1 is reported as a pseudogene. The CDR3 has 18 amino acids.

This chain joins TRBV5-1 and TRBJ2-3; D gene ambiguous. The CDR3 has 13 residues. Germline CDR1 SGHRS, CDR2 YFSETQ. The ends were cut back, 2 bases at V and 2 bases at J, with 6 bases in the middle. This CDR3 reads CASSFSYTDTQYF. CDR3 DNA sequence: TGCGCCAGCAGCTTTTCTTACACAGATACGCAGTATTTT.

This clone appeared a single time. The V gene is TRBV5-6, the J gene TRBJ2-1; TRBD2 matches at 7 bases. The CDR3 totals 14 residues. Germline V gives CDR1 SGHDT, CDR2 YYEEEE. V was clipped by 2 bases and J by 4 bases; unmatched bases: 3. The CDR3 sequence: CASSFAGEYNEQFF. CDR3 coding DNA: TGTGCCAGCAGCTTTGCGGGGGAGTACAATGAGCAGTTCTTC.